This TCR beta chain was found in a study of quantifying T cell responses using KT2 cells. Study details: cDNA was made from DNase-treated RNA using alpha and beta constant primers.

This clonotype was seen many times. The cDNA 3' end received a ligated oligonucleotide with a UMI. The first PCR ran about 4 cycles with an equimolar RC1.1 and RC1.2 beta primer mix. TCRdb recomputed calls from the UMI-ligation and nested PCR reads with MiXCR, one row per CDR3 protein. There are 40,000 to 55,000 distinct CDR3 sequences in the sample; approximately 10% occur only once, and under 11% lies in the top ten. The CDR3 is 19 amino acids. After removal of 4 bases from V and 0 bases from J, the junction contained 13 bases not matched to a gene. Known numbers of the T cell clone KT2 were added to PBMC. A range of KT2-to-PBMC ratios was made using fixed PBMC numbers.

Sequencing was done on a sample of PBMCs spiked with cells of the T cell clone KT2. The chain is built from TRBV12-3 or TRBV12-4 and TRBJ2-1; 9 bases are a match to TRBD2. The receptor was isolated from a human donor. CDR3 amino acids: CASSSELGGRGSSYNEQFF. CDR3 DNA: TGTGCCAGCAGTTCAGAACTGGGCGGGAGGGGGAGCTCCTACAATGAGCAGTTCTTC.